A selection of T cell receptor beta chains follows, all from one sample in a study of shared clonotypes between healthy human individuals. TCRdb's table, derived via immunoSEQ multiplex PCR, lists solely in-frame clones and lacks some. The table has 600,000 to 750,000 clones, around 90% seen once. Sequenced input: memory CD8+ T cells from PBMCs. These receptors originate from a man aged 18-30 years in good health. Some clones in this sample may be carry-over from other donors' samples. CDR3s include the opening cysteine and the closing phenylalanine or tryptophan.

>TRBV6-6|TRBJ2-7
CASSYYPGGDYEQYF
>TRBV6-5|TRBJ2-1
CASSPSINSNEQFF
>TRBV9|TRBJ1-2
CASSVAANDYGYTF
>TRBV28|TRBJ1-2
CASSLRTGEGGYTF
>TRBV9|TRBJ2-1
CASSVGSGRGYNEQFF
>TRBV4-1|TRBJ1-1
CASSHNPTELNTEAFF
>TRBV27|TRBJ1-6
CASSSAPGLNSPLHF
>TRBV6-5|TRBJ2-2
CASSTGGGELFF
>TRBV10-3|TRBJ1-2
CAISEYGGPYGYTF
>TRBV9|TRBJ2-1
CASSRDRGPNEQFF
>TRBV11-2|TRBJ2-1
CASSLVFPSGEQFF
>TRBV19|TRBJ2-7
CASRGRGSPYEQYF
>TRBV28|TRBJ2-2
CASSLLRLAGGPNTGELFF
>TRBV19|TRBJ1-1
CASSISSWGGGTEAFF
>TRBV9|TRBJ1-1
CASSGGGFGAEAFF
>TRBV6-5|TRBJ2-2
CASSSWSVGELFF
>TRBV27|TRBJ2-7
CASSTGGEQYF
>TRBV27|TRBJ2-1
CASSSLAGAEQFF
>TRBV28|TRBJ2-5
CASSFIVETQYF
>TRBV29-1|TRBJ2-1
CSVEESSSYNEQFF
>TRBV18|TRBJ1-1
CASSPNRGNTEAFF
>TRBV9|TRBJ2-5
CASSVAPRGKHLQETQYF
>TRBV7-9|TRBJ2-1
CASSLGVPQGHEQFF
>TRBV19|TRBJ2-5
CASRDLGTRHQETQYF
>TRBV7-9|TRBJ2-7
CASSQPALVAVTYEQYF
>TRBV9|.
CASSVGGDSYEQYF
>TRBV6-5|TRBJ2-2
CASSYLGSGELFF
>TRBV28|TRBJ1-6
CASTPTGSTFSPLHF
>TRBV27|TRBJ2-3
CASSPGTVFTDTQYF
>TRBV2|TRBJ2-7
CASSQEASGYEQYF
>TRBV4-1|TRBJ1-1
CASSQDQESDTEAFF
>TRBV6-4|TRBJ2-3
CASSDSAGATDTQYF
>TRBV9|TRBJ2-3
CASSVEGDRTDTQYF
>TRBV7-8|TRBJ1-1
CASSLKGRDTEAFF
>TRBV9|TRBJ2-1
CASSPSGLAVYNEQFF
>TRBV18|TRBJ2-1
CASSHEEASGGLGDNEQFF
>TRBV27|TRBJ2-2
CASRTTGTGELFF
>TRBV6-5|TRBJ2-2
CASSSSGTRSGELFF
>TRBV4-3|TRBJ2-6
CASSQDVGTGANVLTF
>TRBV11-2|TRBJ2-7
CASSPRTSGASYEQYF
>TRBV6-5|TRBJ2-1
CASPSCREFF
>TRBV6-4|TRBJ2-2
CASSDSSTGELFF
>TRBV28|TRBJ2-7
CASSLSHNYRGHPYEQYF
>TRBV29-1|TRBJ2-3
CSVEDGGPSTDTQYF
>TRBV27|TRBJ2-7
CASSLYAPGPYEQYF
>TRBV18|TRBJ2-7
CASSPPRAEAYEQYF
>TRBV10-3|TRBJ2-1
CAIMPIGTSSYNEQFF
>TRBV28|TRBJ1-5
CASRTTGGYQPQHF
>TRBV9|TRBJ2-7
CASSVAPGLAGGEQYF
>TRBV19|TRBJ2-7
CASIPSYEQYF